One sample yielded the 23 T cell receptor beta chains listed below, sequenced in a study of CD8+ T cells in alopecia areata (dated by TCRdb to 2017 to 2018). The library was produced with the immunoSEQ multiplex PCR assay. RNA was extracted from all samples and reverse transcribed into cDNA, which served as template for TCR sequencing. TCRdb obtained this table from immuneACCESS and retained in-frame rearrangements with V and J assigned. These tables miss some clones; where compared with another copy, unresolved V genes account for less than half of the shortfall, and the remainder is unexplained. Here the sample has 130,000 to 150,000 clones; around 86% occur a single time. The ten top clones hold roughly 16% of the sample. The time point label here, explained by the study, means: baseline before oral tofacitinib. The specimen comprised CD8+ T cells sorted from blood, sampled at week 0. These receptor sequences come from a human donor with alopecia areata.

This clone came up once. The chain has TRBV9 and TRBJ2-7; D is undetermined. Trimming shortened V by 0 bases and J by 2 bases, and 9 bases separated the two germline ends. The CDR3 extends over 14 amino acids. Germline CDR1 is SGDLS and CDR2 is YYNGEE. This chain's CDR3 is CASSVGPNPYEQYF. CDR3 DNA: TGTGCCAGCAGCGTAGGCCCGAACCCCTACGAGCAGTACTTC. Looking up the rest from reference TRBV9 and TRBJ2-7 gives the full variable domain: DSGVTQTPKHLITATGQRVTLRCSPRSGDLSVYWYQQSLDQGLQFLIQYYNGEERAKGNILERFSAQQFPDLHSELNLSSLELGDSALYFCASSVGPNPYEQYFGPGTRLTVT.

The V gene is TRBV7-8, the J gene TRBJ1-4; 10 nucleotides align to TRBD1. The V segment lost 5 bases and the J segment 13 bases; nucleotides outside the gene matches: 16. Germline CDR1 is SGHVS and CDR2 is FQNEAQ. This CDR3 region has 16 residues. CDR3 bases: TGTGCCAGCAGCAACCGGGACAGGGGTCTGAATGAGGGACTGTTTTTT. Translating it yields CASSNRDRGLNEGLFF.

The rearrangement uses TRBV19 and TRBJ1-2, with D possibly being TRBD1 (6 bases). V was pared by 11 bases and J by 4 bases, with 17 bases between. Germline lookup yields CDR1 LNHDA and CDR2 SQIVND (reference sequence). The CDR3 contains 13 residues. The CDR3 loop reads CAVASGGLYGYTF. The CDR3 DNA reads TGTGCCGTAGCCAGCGGGGGCCTCTATGGCTACACCTTC. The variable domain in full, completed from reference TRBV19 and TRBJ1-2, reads DGGITQSPKYLFRKEGQNVTLSCEQNLNHDAMYWYRQDPGQGLRLIYYSQIVNDFQKGDIAEGYSVSREKKESFPLTVTSAQKNPTAFYLCAVASGGLYGYTFGSGTRLTVV.

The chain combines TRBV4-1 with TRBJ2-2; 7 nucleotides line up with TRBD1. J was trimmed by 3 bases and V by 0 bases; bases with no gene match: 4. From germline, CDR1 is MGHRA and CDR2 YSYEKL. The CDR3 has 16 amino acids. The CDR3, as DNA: TGCGCCAGCAGCCAAGAAGGGCAGGGGGACACCGGGGAGCTGTTTTTT. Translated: CASSQEGQGDTGELFF.

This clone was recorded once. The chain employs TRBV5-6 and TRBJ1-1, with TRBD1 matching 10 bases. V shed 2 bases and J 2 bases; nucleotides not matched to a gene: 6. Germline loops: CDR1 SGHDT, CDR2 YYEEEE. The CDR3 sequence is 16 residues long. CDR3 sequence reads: CASSFGGTGDNTEAFF. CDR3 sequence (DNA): TGTGCCAGCAGCTTCGGAGGGACAGGGGATAACACTGAAGCTTTCTTT.

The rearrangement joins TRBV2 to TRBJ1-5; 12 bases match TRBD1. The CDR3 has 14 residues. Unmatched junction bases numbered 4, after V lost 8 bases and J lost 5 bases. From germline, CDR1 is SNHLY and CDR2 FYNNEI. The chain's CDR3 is CASGGTGGDQPQHF. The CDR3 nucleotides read TGTGCCAGCGGAGGGACAGGGGGCGATCAGCCCCAGCATTTT.

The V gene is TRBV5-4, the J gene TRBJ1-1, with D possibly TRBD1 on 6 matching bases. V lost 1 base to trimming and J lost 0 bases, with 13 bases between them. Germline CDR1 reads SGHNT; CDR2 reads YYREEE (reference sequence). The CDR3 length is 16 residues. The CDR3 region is CASSLWGGGVNTEAFF. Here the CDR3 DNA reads TGTGCCAGCAGCTTGTGGGGGGGCGGAGTGAACACTGAAGCTTTCTTT.

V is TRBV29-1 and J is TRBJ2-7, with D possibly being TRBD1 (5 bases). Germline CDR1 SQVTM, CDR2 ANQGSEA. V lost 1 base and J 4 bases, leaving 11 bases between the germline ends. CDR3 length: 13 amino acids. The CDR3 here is CSVEVDTPYEQYF. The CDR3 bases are TGCAGCGTTGAAGTGGACACCCCTTACGAGCAGTACTTC.

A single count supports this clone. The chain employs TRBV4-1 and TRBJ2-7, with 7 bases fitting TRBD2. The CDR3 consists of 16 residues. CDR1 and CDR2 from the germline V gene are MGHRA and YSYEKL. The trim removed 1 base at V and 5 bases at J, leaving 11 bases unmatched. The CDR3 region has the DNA TGCGCCAGCAGCCAAGGACATGGGCTAGCGGTCGACGAGCAGTACTTC. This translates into CASSQGHGLAVDEQYF.

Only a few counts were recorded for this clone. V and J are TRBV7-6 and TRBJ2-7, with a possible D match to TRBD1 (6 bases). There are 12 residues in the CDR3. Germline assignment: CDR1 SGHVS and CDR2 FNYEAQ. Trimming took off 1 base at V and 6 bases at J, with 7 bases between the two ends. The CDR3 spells CASSLGGGEQYF. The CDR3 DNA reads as TGTGCCAGCAGCTTAGGAGGGGGCGAGCAGTACTTC.

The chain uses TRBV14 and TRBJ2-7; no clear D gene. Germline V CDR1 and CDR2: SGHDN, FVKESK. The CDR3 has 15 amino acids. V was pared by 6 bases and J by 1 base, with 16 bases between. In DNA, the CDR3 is TGTGCCAGCAGTCCCCTGGACGGAGCGTCCTACGAGCAGTACTTC. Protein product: CASSPLDGASYEQYF.

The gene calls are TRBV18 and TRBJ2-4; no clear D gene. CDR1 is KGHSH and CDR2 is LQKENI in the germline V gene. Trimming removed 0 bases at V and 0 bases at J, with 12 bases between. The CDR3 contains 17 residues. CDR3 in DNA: TGTGCCAGCTCACCACCGGACGAGAGTCTAGCCAAAAACATTCAGTACTTC. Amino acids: CASSPPDESLAKNIQYF.

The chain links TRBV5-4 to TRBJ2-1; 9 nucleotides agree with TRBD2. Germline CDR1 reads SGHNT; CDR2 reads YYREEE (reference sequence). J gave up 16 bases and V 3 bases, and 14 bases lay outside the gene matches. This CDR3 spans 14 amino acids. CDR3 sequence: CASSSTYSGSGHFF. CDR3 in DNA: TGTGCCAGCAGCTCCACTTATAGCGGGAGTGGGCATTTCTTC. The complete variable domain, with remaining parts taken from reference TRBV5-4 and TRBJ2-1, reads ETGVTQSPTHLIKTRGQQVTLRCSSQSGHNTVSWYQQALGQGPQFIFQYYREEENGRGNFPPRFSGLQFPNYSSELNVNALELDDSALYLCASSSTYSGSGHFFGPGTRLTVL.

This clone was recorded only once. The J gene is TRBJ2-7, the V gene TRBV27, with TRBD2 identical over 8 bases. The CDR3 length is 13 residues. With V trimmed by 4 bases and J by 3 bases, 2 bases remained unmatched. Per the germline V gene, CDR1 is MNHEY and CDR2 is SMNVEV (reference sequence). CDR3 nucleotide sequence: TGTGCCAGCAGTTATAGCGGGAACTACGAGCAGTACTTC. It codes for CASSYSGNYEQYF.

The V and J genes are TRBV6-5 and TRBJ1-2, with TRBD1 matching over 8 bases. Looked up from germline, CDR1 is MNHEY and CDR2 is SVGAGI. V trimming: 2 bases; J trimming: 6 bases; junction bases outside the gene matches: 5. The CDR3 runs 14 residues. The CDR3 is CASSYKYRGDGYTF. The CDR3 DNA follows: TGTGCCAGCAGTTACAAATACAGGGGGGATGGCTACACCTTC.

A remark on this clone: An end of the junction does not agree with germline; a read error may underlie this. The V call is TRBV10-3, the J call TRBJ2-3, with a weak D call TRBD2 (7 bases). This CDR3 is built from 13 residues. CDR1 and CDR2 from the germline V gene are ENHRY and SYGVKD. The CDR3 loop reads CASTGGSTDTQCF. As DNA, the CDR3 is TGTGCCTCCACGGGGGGCTCCACAGATACGCAGTGTTTT.

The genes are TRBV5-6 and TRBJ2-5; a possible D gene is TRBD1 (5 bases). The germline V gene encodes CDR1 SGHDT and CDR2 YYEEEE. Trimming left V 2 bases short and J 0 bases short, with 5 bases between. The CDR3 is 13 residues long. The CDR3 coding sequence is TGTGCCAGCAGCTTAGGGGACCAAGAGACCCAGTACTTC. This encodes CASSLGDQETQYF.

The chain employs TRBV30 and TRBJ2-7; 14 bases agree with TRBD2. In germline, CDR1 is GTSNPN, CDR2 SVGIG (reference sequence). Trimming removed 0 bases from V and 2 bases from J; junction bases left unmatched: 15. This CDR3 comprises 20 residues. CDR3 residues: CAWSVLSRTSGRRGAYEQYF. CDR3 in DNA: TGTGCCTGGAGTGTACTTTCGAGGACTAGCGGGAGGCGAGGGGCCTACGAGCAGTACTTC.

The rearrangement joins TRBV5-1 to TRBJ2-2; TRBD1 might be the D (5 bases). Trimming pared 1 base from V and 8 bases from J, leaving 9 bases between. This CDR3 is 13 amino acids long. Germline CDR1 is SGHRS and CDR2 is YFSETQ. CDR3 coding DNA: TGCGCCAGCAGCTTGAAAGGGGCTGGGGAGCTGTTTTTT. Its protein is CASSLKGAGELFF.

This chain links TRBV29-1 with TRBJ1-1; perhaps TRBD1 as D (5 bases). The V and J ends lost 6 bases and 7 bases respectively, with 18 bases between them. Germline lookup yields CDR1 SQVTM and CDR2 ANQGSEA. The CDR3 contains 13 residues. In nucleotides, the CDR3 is TGCAGCGTAGATACCGGGACCAACTTTGAAGCTTTCTTT. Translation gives CSVDTGTNFEAFF.

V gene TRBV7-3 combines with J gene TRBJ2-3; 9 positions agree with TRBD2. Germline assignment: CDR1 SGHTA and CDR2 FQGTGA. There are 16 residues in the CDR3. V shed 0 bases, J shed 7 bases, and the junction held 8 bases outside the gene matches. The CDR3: CASSLTSAGGRHTQYF. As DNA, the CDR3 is TGTGCCAGCAGCTTAACGAGTGCGGGAGGGAGGCATACGCAGTATTTT.

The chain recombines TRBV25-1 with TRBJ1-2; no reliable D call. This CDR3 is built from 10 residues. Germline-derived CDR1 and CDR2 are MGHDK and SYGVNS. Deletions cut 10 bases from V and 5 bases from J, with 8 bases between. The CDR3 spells CATEGYGYTF. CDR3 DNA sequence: TGTGCCACCGAGGGTTATGGCTACACCTTC.

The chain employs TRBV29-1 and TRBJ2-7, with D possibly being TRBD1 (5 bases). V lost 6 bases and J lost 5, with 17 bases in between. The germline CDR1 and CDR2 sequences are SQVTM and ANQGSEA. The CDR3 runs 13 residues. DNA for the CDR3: TGCAGCGTAGAGCCCCAAAGGGGTAACGAGCAGTACTTC. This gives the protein CSVEPQRGNEQYF.